The 2 T cell receptor beta chains below all came from one sample that was sequenced in a study of blood T cell repertoires in COVID-19 (dated by TCRdb to the early 2020s). The library was made by the immunoSEQ multiplex PCR assay. Sourced from immuneACCESS, this table was stored by TCRdb with only in-frame sequences that have V and J called. A share of the clones is absent; for the studies checked, an unresolved V gene accounts for under half, and the remainder has no known explanation. The sample yields approximately 280,000 clones; 80% to 85% were counted once. In total, the top ten clones hold about 5% of the sample. Source material: PBMCs or T cells enriched from blood (not recorded which). These TCRs come from a middle-aged man who had been exposed to COVID-19.

V and J are TRBV3-1 (or the pseudogene TRBV3-2) and TRBJ1-4; 7 bases align to TRBD1. J lost 7 bases, V lost 4 bases, and 6 bases had no gene match. The CDR3 runs to 14 residues. The germline gives CDR1 LGHDT, CDR2 YNNKEL (reference sequence). CDR3 DNA sequence: TGTGCCAGCAGCCTGATACAGGGGAGTGAAAAACTGTTTTTT. As protein: CASSLIQGSEKLFF.

This clone appeared a single time. The rearrangement links TRBV19 to TRBJ2-7; 9 bases are shared with TRBD2. The ends lost 3 bases at V and 2 bases at J; junction bases unmatched: 14. Germline lookup yields CDR1 LNHDA and CDR2 SQIVND (reference sequence). The CDR3 has 18 amino acids. CDR3: CASSIQGLAGAVPYEQYF. In DNA form, the CDR3 reads TGTGCCAGTAGTATTCAGGGCTTAGCGGGGGCTGTCCCCTACGAGCAGTACTTC.